This paragraph covers one T cell receptor beta chain sequence. This clonotype was recorded a few times. Its antigen is not yet known. Per-base qualities were not stored, and no clone one base away is much larger. Graves' hyperthyroidism was defined as stable when no progression to ophthalmopathy occurred over 18 months of follow-up. The hyperthyroidism patients were between 18 and 65 years old and newly diagnosed, with a disease duration of less than 2 months. Any patient with an uncontrolled infection, another autoimmune disease, pregnancy or lactation was excluded. Clinical symptoms, serum thyroxine and TRAb, thyroid ultrasound, and orbital computed tomography formed the basis for the diagnoses. Ficoll-Paque density gradient centrifugation was used to isolate PBMCs from under 11 ml of fresh peripheral blood. Total RNA was extracted with Trizol reagent, and quality was checked on an Agilent 2100 Bioanalyzer.

Trimming takes 2 bases off V and 3 bases off J; junction bases not matched to a gene: 12. The CDR3 goes from the cysteine to the phenylalanine over 17 residues. The DNA shown is the 51-base CDR3, in frame from base 1. CDR1 and CDR2 are drawn from the germline V gene: KGHSH, LQKENI. Amplification of TCR beta CDR3 regions was carried out from RNA transcripts. The TCR CDR3 was subjected to a first round of RT-PCR using the HTBI primer set and the Qiagen OneStep RT-PCR kit. Libraries were constructed in a second round of multiplex PCR, after which size selection and purification were carried out. The libraries were sequenced on an Illumina HiSeq2000 using paired-end 100 bp reads. The paper's data handling went like this. SOAPnuke was used to process the raw data, throwing out any read that contained adapters or uncalled bases, had a mean Phred below 15, or lacked an exact constant-primer or identifier match. COPE v1.2.5 was used to merge high-quality paired reads, and clonotypes were defined as unique nucleotide sequences. Clonotypes were aligned to IMGT TRBV, TRBD and TRBJ reference segments using MiTCR v1.1. Only V-J combinations with frequency above 0.0001, covering about 99% of repertoires, were analysed. The TCS score was defined as the ratio of F50 (clonal expansion) to E x V (chaos), calculated using BLOSUM62-based TCRdist between CDR3 peptides within each V-J. Welch's t-statistics and random forest reduced around 510 V-J features to 10 to 15, which were used in a naive Bayes classifier (R e1071). Through fastp at Q25 and MiXCR, TCRdb rebuilt clones from the public reads, retaining in-frame beta chains. Each CDR3 protein gets just one entry, which takes the most common genes and DNA from the rows behind it. It is TCRdb's table, rather than the study itself, that gives the V and J calls and clone size. The sample yields 380,000 or so distinct CDR3 sequences; 19% were counted once. In total, the top ten clones hold 3.7% of the sample.

This entry is derived from a study of T cells in Graves' hyperthyroidism and ophthalmopathy (dated by TCRdb to between 2018 and 2021). Regarding the complete study: Peripheral blood samples were taken at the time of initial diagnosis, prior to any treatment. To identify TCR V-J signatures that set the groups apart, the researchers used a discovery cohort of roughly 100 patients, made up of roughly 40 with Graves' ophthalmopathy and some 55 with stable Graves' hyperthyroidism. An independent validation cohort of fewer than 20 hyperthyroidism patients and some 15 patients who later progressed to ophthalmopathy tested prospective prediction of ophthalmopathy. The approximately 98 discovery patients were randomly divided into training and test sets at a 7:3 ratio. The study also compared thyroid tissue and blood T-cell repertoires from over 5 Graves' hyperthyroidism patients. Once sampling was done, hyperthyroidism patients were given methimazole at a starting dose of 30 mg daily, whereas ophthalmopathy patients were given high-dose intravenous methylprednisolone. According to the paper, TCR Vbeta CDR3 sequencing was carried out on 135 peripheral blood samples, which came from 40 to 45 ophthalmopathy, around 75 hyperthyroidism and roughly 17 progressor patients.

Points the paper makes about the study in general: No statistical method was used to fix the sample size in advance, and group allocation was not hidden from the investigators. In validation, the model predicted progression to ophthalmopathy with over 60% sensitivity and about 72% specificity, a median of about 6.7 months before onset. A model built on a 13 V-J signature distinguished ophthalmopathy from stable hyperthyroidism, reaching 85% to 90% sensitivity and around 81% specificity in cross-validation and 80%/75% in testing. Most expanded thyroid clonotypes (frequency above 0.001) were also found in blood, which suggests that blood repertoires may mirror thyroid immune responses.

The source material was blood. The sequence links TRBV18 to TRBJ1-1, with 7 bases matching TRBD1. The receptor's source is a woman between 18 and 29 years old with Graves' hyperthyroidism. The CDR3 region: CASSPTNNRGVDTEAFF. The nucleotide sequence is given as TGTGCCAGCTCACCAACAAACAACAGGGGAGTCGACACTGAAGCTTTCTTT.